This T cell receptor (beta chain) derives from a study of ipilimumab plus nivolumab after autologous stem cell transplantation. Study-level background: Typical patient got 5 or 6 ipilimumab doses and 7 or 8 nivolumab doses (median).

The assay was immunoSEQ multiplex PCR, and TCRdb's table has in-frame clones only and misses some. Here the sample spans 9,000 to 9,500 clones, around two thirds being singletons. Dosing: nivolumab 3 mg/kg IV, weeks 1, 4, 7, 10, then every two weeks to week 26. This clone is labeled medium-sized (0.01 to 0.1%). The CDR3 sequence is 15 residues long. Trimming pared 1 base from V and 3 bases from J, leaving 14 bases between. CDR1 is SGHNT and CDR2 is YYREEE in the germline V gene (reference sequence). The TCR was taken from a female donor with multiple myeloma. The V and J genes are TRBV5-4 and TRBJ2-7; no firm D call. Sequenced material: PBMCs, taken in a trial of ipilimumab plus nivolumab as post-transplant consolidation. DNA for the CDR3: TGTGCCAGCAGCTTGAACCCAAGCGTTATCTACGAGCAGTACTTC. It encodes CASSLNPSVIYEQYF.